This T cell receptor (beta chain) was captured by sequencing in a study of shared clonotypes between healthy human individuals. This clone has just a few counts. Its antigen remains unidentified. This CDR3 spans 18 amino acids. Looked up from germline, CDR1 is SGHDT and CDR2 is YYEEEE. J lost 6 bases, V lost 3 bases, and 12 bases had no gene match. Study results and limitations: Clonotype sharing among donors was expected to depend on sequencing depth.

Samples underwent the assay at deep level. Assay: immunoSEQ multiplex PCR; the TCRdb copy retains only in-frame clones and omits some. The table has roughly 500,000 clones, roughly 77% seen once; the top ten hold 13%. Material for sequencing was PBMCs. The rearrangement uses TRBV5-6 and TRBJ2-3; TRBD2 aligns across 14 bases. This clonotype was obtained from a woman in her thirties or forties in good health. Some clones in this sample may be carry-over from other donors' samples. The DNA of the CDR3 is TGTGCCAGCAGCTCAAGGACCGGGACTAGCGGGAGTAGTGATACGCAGTATTTT. Translating gives CASSSRTGTSGSSDTQYF.